Detailed here is one TCR beta chain. This clone was counted a single time. Its antigen has not been determined. Base qualities are not provided; no much larger clone lies one nucleotide away. The data were taken from a study of control samples from healthy donors and cancer patients (TCRdb year 2020). The library was generated by the immunoSEQ multiplex PCR assay. Held by TCRdb, this immuneACCESS table contains in-frame sequences only and omits some clones. Under half of the omission traces to an unresolved V gene where checked; the cause of the rest is unknown. Recorded for this sample are about 90,000 clones; over 90% of them occurred a single time. The ten largest clones capture approximately 1.5% of the sample. The CDR3 numbers 14 residues from cysteine through phenylalanine. CDR3 DNA only is kept here, 42 bases in frame from base 1. The germline V gene (reference sequence) gives CDR1 as GTSNPN and CDR2 as SVGIG. V and J lose 2 bases and 7 bases, and a span of 15 bases separates them.

The receptor comes from a woman aged 25 to 45 in good health. The chain was built from TRBV30 and TRBJ1-5; a tentative D call is TRBD1 (6 bases match). The sequenced sample was blood. For the CDR3, the sequence is CAWSQQGQGQPQHF. The DNA is as follows: TGTGCCTGGAGTCAGCAGGGGCAAGGACAGCCCCAGCATTTT.